This T cell receptor beta chain was recovered during a study of neurological immune-mediated disorders. Germline V gives CDR1 ENHRY, CDR2 SYGVKD. The junction had 9 bases not matched to a gene; V was cut back by 3 bases and J by 9 bases. This CDR3 has 16 amino acids. Many counts were recorded for this clonotype. Described time point: longitudinal time-point 3. Preparation of the unsorted libraries drew on 2 million PBMCs stored at -80 C. 5'RACE with 10-nucleotide random UMIs generated the cDNA. Over 170 million TCR-beta sequences from 15-18 subjects were obtained in each sequencing run. TCRdb itself ran the 5' RACE reads through MiXCR, one entry per CDR3 protein. The sample records 93,000 or so distinct CDR3 sequences, 10% to 11% being singletons.

The chain has TRBV10-3 and TRBJ1-6; 9 nucleotides align to TRBD1. The TCR sequence derives from a female donor with HTLV-1-associated myelopathy (HAM/TSP). The specimen was PBMCs. The CDR3 bases are TGTGCCATCAGTGATGGCGGACAGGGGTCAGGTTCACCCCTCCACTTT. Residues: CAISDGGQGSGSPLHF.